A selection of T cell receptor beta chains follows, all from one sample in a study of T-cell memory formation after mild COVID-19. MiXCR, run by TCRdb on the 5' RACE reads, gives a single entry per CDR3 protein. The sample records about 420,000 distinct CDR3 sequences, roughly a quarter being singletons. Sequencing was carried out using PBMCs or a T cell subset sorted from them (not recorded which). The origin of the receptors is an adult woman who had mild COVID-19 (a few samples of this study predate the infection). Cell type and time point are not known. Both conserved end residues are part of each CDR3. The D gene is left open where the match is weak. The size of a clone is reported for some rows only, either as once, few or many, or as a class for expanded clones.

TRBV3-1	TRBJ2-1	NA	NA	CASSLRDASGSEQFF	TGTGCCAGCAGCCTACGGGACGCCAGCGGTTCTGAGCAGTTCTTC
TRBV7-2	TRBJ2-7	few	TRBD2	CASSVGSSGRLYEQYF	TGTGCCAGCAGCGTGGGCTCTAGCGGGAGACTATACGAGCAGTACTTC
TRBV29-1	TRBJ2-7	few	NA	CSAGDSYEQYF	TGCAGCGCTGGGGACTCCTACGAGCAGTACTTC
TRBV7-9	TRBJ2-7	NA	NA	CASSENSGAEQYF	TGTGCCAGCAGCGAAAACTCGGGGGCCGAGCAGTACTTC
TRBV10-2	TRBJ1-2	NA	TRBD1	CASRRDRGVNYGYTF	TGCGCCAGCAGACGGGACAGGGGAGTGAACTATGGCTACACCTTC
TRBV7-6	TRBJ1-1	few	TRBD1	CASSWGQGNTEAFF	TGTGCCAGCAGCTGGGGACAGGGGAACACTGAAGCTTTCTTT
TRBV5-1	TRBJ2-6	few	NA	CASTSEGIVGANVLTF	TGCGCCAGCACTTCGGAGGGAATAGTAGGGGCCAACGTCCTGACTTTC
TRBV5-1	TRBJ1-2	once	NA	CASSPGGQGYGYTF	TGCGCCAGCAGCCCCGGCGGGCAGGGTTATGGCTACACCTTC
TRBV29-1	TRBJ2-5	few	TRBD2	CSVALAGGGGETQYF	TGCAGCGTTGCCCTTGCGGGGGGCGGCGGAGAGACCCAGTACTTC
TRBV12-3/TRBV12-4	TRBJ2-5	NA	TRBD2	CASTGPTGGPFETQYF	TGTGCCAGCACCGGCCCCACGGGAGGGCCTTTCGAGACCCAGTACTTC
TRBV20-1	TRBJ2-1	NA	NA	CSAGSYNEQFF	TGCAGTGCTGGGTCCTACAATGAGCAGTTCTTC
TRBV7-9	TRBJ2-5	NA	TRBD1	CASSRTGGGETQYF	TGTGCCAGCAGCCGGACAGGGGGTGGTGAGACCCAGTACTTC
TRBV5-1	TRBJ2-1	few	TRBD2	CASSVSGTTYNEQFF	TGCGCCAGCAGCGTGAGCGGGACCACCTACAATGAGCAGTTCTTC
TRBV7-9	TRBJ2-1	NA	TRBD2	CASSLGWRENDNEQFF	TGTGCCAGCAGCTTAGGATGGCGGGAGAACGACAATGAGCAGTTCTTC
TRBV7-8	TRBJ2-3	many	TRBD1	CASSSRDRAADTQYF	TGTGCCAGCAGCTCGCGCGACAGGGCTGCAGATACGCAGTATTTT
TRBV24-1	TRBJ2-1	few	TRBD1	CATSDYQGAPYNEQFF	TGTGCCACCAGTGATTATCAGGGGGCACCCTACAATGAGCAGTTCTTC
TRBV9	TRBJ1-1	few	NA	CASSVVGGEAFF	TGTGCCAGCAGCGTAGTTGGGGGAGAAGCTTTCTTT
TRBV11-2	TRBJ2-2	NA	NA	CASSADKGTGELFF	TGTGCCAGCAGCGCGGACAAGGGCACCGGGGAGCTGTTTTTT
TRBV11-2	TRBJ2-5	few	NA	CASSSGMRVQETQYF	TGTGCCAGCAGCTCTGGGATGAGGGTACAAGAGACCCAGTACTTC
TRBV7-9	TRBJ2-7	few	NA	CASSLVRDGSYEQYF	TGTGCCAGCAGCTTAGTACGGGACGGATCCTACGAGCAGTACTTC
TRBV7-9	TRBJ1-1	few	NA	CASSLVGSVTEAFF	TGTGCCAGCAGCTTAGTTGGGTCGGTGACTGAAGCTTTCTTT
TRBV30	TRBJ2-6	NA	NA	CAWSPDRVRMISGANVLTF	TGTGCCTGGAGCCCCGATAGGGTCAGGATGATCTCTGGGGCCAACGTCCTGACTTTC
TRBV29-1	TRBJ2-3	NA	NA	CSTRVSTDTQYF	TGCAGCACGAGGGTCAGCACAGATACGCAGTATTTT
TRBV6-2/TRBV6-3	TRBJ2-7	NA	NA	CASSYRPIDEQYF	TGTGCCAGCAGTTATAGACCCATTGACGAGCAGTACTTC
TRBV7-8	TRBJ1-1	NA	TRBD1	CASSPRDRWTEAFF	TGTGCCAGCAGCCCCCGGGACAGGTGGACTGAAGCTTTCTTT
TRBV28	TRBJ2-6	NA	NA	CASSLALRTVSSGANVLTF	TGTGCCAGCAGTTTGGCGCTAAGGACGGTGAGCTCTGGGGCCAACGTCCTGACTTTC
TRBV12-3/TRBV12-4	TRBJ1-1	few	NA	CASSSGAVNTEAFF	TGTGCCAGCAGTTCAGGGGCAGTAAACACTGAAGCTTTCTTT
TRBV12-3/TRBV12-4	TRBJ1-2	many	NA	CASSLNYGYTF	TGTGCCAGCAGTTTAAACTATGGCTACACCTTC
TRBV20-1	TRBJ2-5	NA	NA	CSAPEGATKETQYF	TGCAGTGCCCCAGAAGGCGCAACCAAGGAGACCCAGTACTTC
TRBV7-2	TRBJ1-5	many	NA	CASKGDHQPQHF	TGTGCCAGCAAAGGGGACCATCAGCCCCAGCATTTT
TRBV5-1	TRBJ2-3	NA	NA	CASSQAPGAASDTQYF	TGCGCCAGCAGTCAGGCCCCGGGGGCAGCGTCAGATACGCAGTATTTT
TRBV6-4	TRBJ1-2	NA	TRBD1	CASSDRDRGNYGYTF	TGTGCCAGCAGTGATCGGGACAGGGGCAACTATGGCTACACCTTC
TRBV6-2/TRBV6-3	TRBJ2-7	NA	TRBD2	CASSYVPAGIEQYF	TGTGCCAGCAGTTACGTTCCAGCGGGGATCGAGCAGTACTTC
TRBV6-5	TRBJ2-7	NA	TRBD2	CASSGGLGSYEQYF	TGTGCCAGCTCGGGGGGGCTGGGCTCCTACGAGCAGTACTTC
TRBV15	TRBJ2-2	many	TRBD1	CATSPGTVNTGELFF	TGTGCCACCAGCCCCGGGACAGTGAACACCGGGGAGCTGTTTTTT
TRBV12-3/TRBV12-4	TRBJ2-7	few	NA	CASSRTSSRTYEQYF	TGTGCCAGCAGTAGGACCAGCAGCAGAACCTACGAGCAGTACTTC
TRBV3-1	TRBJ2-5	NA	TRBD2	CASSQEGRVETQYF	TGTGCCAGCAGCCAAGAGGGGAGGGTGGAGACCCAGTACTTC
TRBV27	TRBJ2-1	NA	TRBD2	CASSPTSGRPFF	TGTGCCAGCAGCCCTACTAGCGGGAGACCGTTCTTC
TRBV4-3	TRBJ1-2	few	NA	CASSRGGWGPLF	TGCGCCAGCAGCCGGGGGGGATGGGGGCCATTGTTC
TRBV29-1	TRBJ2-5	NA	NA	CSVLLGSETQYF	TGCAGCGTTCTTTTGGGTTCGGAGACCCAGTACTTC
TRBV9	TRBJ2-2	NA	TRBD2	CASSVAGGKNTGELFF	TGTGCCAGCAGCGTAGCGGGGGGGAAGAACACCGGGGAGCTGTTTTTT
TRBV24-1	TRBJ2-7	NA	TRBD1	CATSDRSSSEQYF	TGTGCCACCTCGGACAGGTCCTCTTCCGAGCAGTACTTC
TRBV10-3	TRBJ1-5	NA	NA	CAISGERDQPQHF	TGTGCCATCAGTGGAGAGAGGGATCAGCCCCAGCATTTT
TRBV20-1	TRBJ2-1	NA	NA	CSASDFNEQFF	TGCAGTGCATCGGACTTCAATGAGCAGTTCTTC
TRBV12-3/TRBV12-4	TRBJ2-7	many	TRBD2	CASSPRGLANSYEQYF	TGTGCCAGCAGTCCAAGGGGACTAGCGAACTCCTACGAGCAGTACTTC
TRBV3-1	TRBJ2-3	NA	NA	CASSQVTGGANTDTQYF	TGTGCCAGCAGCCAAGTCACCGGCGGGGCGAACACAGATACGCAGTATTTT
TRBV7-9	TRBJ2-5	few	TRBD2	CASSTGLAGQETQYF	TGTGCCAGCAGCACCGGACTAGCGGGACAAGAGACCCAGTACTTC
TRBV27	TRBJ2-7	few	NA	CASSQGGLGSYEQYF	TGTGCCAGCAGCCAGGGGGGACTGGGATCCTACGAGCAGTACTTC
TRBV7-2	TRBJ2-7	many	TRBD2	CASIQNPTLAGEAMRYF	TGTGCCAGCATCCAGAACCCCACCCTAGCGGGGGAAGCGATGCGGTACTTC
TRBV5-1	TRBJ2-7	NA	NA	CASRKQYGQTDEQYF	TGCGCCAGCAGGAAACAGTATGGGCAGACGGACGAGCAGTACTTC
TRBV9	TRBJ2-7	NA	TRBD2	CASSPWASGDYEQYF	TGTGCCAGCAGCCCGTGGGCTAGCGGCGACTACGAGCAGTACTTC
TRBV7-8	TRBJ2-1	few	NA	CASSTVHEQFF	TGTGCCAGCAGCACCGTCCATGAGCAGTTCTTC
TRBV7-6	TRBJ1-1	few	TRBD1	CASSGGTGGLTEAFF	TGTGCCAGCAGCGGGGGGACAGGGGGCTTGACTGAAGCTTTCTTT
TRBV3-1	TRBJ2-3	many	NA	CASSTPLGDTQYF	TGTGCCAGCAGCACCCCCCTGGGGGATACGCAGTATTTT
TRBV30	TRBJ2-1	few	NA	CAWSALAVLSNEQFF	TGTGCCTGGAGTGCCTTGGCAGTCCTCAGCAATGAGCAGTTCTTC